A single sample gave rise to the 21 T cell receptor beta chains below, sequenced in a study of identical twins. TCRdb re-analysed the 5' RACE reads in MiXCR, keeping a single row per CDR3 protein. The sample has 500,000 or so distinct CDR3 sequences, approximately 22% seen once. These data were also filed under a second study, of T cells expressing NK-cell markers.

The specimen was CD4+ T cells sorted from blood. These receptor sequences come from a woman aged 18 to 35 in good health.

This clonotype was found many times. The J gene is TRBJ1-1, the V gene TRBV2; unclear D gene. V lost 3 bases and J lost 6, with 14 bases in between. The CDR3 sequence is 14 residues long. Germline V lookup: CDR1 SNHLY, CDR2 FYNNEI. CDR3 DNA sequence: TGTGCCAGCAGTGACCTCGGAGGGTCCGCTGAAGCTTTCTTT. This sequence encodes CASSDLGGSAEAFF.

The rearrangement links TRBV7-9 to TRBJ2-3; 12 bases are shared with TRBD2. CDR1 is SEHNR and CDR2 is FQNEAQ in the germline V gene (reference sequence). J lost 0 bases, V lost 6 bases, and 7 bases had no gene match. There are 17 residues in the CDR3. The CDR3 nucleotides are TGTGCCAGCAGACCTCGACTAGCGGGAGTTAGCACAGATACGCAGTATTTT. It encodes CASRPRLAGVSTDTQYF.

This clonotype was seen at least ten times. The gene calls are TRBV12-3 or TRBV12-4 and TRBJ1-3; no definite D call. This CDR3 is 15 amino acids long. With 2 bases removed from V and 4 bases from J, the gap between germline ends came to 12 bases. CDR3 nucleotide sequence: TGTGCCAGCAGTTTATCTGGCAGATTCGGAAACACCATATATTTT. Its translation: CASSLSGRFGNTIYF.

The rearrangement joins TRBV5-1 to TRBJ2-7; D tentatively reads TRBD1 or TRBD2 (5 bases each). V lost 4 bases to trimming and J lost 0 bases, with 17 bases between them. Germline-derived CDR1 and CDR2 are SGHRS and YFSETQ. The CDR3 loop spans 16 amino acids. Here the CDR3 reads CASSDGTQRSSYEQYF. The CDR3 DNA sequence: TGCGCCAGCAGCGACGGGACCCAGAGAAGCTCCTACGAGCAGTACTTC.

This clonotype was counted a few times. This sequence joins TRBV29-1 and TRBJ2-1; D is uncertain. This CDR3 region has 14 residues. The ends were cut back, 4 bases at V and 2 bases at J, with 12 bases in the middle. Germline-derived CDR1 and CDR2 are SQVTM and ANQGSEA. The CDR3 nucleotides read TGCAGCGTTGGACGAGTGGGCCCCTACAATGAGCAGTTCTTC. Translation gives CSVGRVGPYNEQFF.

This clonotype turned up a few times. A junction end diverges from the germline sequence, so it may reflect a read error. The J gene is TRBJ1-1, the V gene TRBV12-3 or TRBV12-4; no definite D call. CDR3 length equals 14 residues. CDR3 nucleotides: TGTGCCAGCAGGTTAGGGTTGCAGAACACTGAAGCTTTCTTT. Translating gives CASRLGLQNTEAFF.

V is TRBV4-3 and J is TRBJ2-7; D perhaps matches TRBD2 (5 bases). V lost 3 bases to trimming and J lost 7 bases, with 25 bases between them. The germline V gene encodes CDR1 LGHNA and CDR2 YSLEER. The CDR3 is made up of 17 amino acids. The DNA of the CDR3 is TGCGCCAGCAGCCAGGCCCTTTCCGGCCATAGCCCGGGGGAGCAGTACTTC. This gives the protein CASSQALSGHSPGEQYF.

This clonotype was counted between two and nine times. The chain recombines TRBV4-1 with TRBJ2-3; D is uncertain. Deletions cut 1 base from V and 4 bases from J, with 12 bases between. The germline CDR1 and CDR2 sequences are MGHRA and YSYEKL. This CDR3 is 15 amino acids long. For the CDR3, the DNA is TGCGCCAGCAGCCAAGTCCAGCTCCAGGCAGATACGCAGTATTTT. Translated, it gives CASSQVQLQADTQYF.

In this sample, this clonotype turned up a few times. The V call is TRBV4-3, the J call TRBJ1-1; the D gene is possibly TRBD1 (6 bases). Looked up from germline, CDR1 is LGHNA and CDR2 is YSLEER. V was cut by 1 base and J by 8 bases, with 11 bases left in between. This CDR3 contains 13 residues. Here the CDR3 reads CASSQVEDREAFF. Written as DNA, the CDR3 is TGCGCCAGCAGCCAAGTCGAGGACAGAGAAGCTTTCTTT.

The V call is TRBV14, the J call TRBJ2-5; no clear D. The germline V and J ends were trimmed by 4 bases and 2 bases, with 11 bases remaining between them. Germline V CDR1 and CDR2: SGHDN, FVKESK. This CDR3 is 14 amino acids long. The CDR3 sequence: CASSPMRRQETQYF. The CDR3 nucleotides read TGTGCCAGCAGCCCTATGAGAAGGCAAGAGACCCAGTACTTC.

This clonotype was detected only a few times. This sequence joins TRBV5-1 and TRBJ1-4; TRBD1 is a possible D gene (6 bases). The CDR3 runs 16 residues. The germline V gene encodes CDR1 SGHRS and CDR2 YFSETQ. With 3 bases removed from V and 7 bases from J, the gap between germline ends came to 19 bases. This chain's CDR3 is CASSYVQGGIGEKLFF. DNA of the CDR3: TGCGCCAGCAGCTACGTACAGGGAGGTATCGGTGAAAAACTGTTTTTT. Full variable domain (rest looked up from reference TRBV5-1 and TRBJ1-4): KAGVTQTPRYLIKTRGQQVTLSCSPISGHRSVSWYQQTPGQGLQFLFEYFSETQRNKGNFPGRFSGRQFSNSRSEMNVSTLELGDSALYLCASSYVQGGIGEKLFFGSGTQLSVL.

This clonotype has more than one count but fewer than ten. This chain links TRBV7-2 with TRBJ2-3; D remains unclear. The CDR3 spans 12 residues. V was clipped by 6 bases and J by 3 bases, with 7 bases between them. Looked up from germline, CDR1 is SGHTA and CDR2 is FQGNSA. The CDR3 sequence: CASRRDTDTQYF. The CDR3 DNA follows: TGTGCCAGCAGGAGAGATACAGATACGCAGTATTTT.

This clonotype was observed a few times. This chain links TRBV6-2 or TRBV6-3 with TRBJ1-1; TRBD1 aligns across 9 bases. Germline V lookup: CDR1 MNHEY, CDR2 SVGEGT. V shed 6 bases, J shed 3 bases, and the junction held 5 bases outside the gene matches. This CDR3 is built from 14 residues. The CDR3 sequence is CASRTRTGDTEAFF. Here the CDR3 DNA reads TGTGCCAGCAGGACGAGGACAGGGGACACTGAAGCTTTCTTT.

The chain recombines TRBV25-1 with TRBJ1-2; D is uncertain. V gave up 4 bases and J gave up 3 bases, with 15 bases separating them. This CDR3 is 15 amino acids long. Germline CDR1 reads MGHDK; CDR2 reads SYGVNS. The CDR3 protein is CASSGAASRYYGYTF. In DNA form, the CDR3 reads TGTGCCAGCAGTGGTGCAGCCAGTCGTTACTATGGCTACACCTTC.

This clonotype was picked up a small number of times. The rearrangement links TRBV10-3 to TRBJ1-1, with 7 bases aligning to TRBD1. V gave up 3 bases and J gave up 5 bases; unmatched junction bases: 3. CDR3 length equals 13 residues. CDR1 is ENHRY, CDR2 SYGVKD, per germline. This chain's CDR3 is CAISEQGRTEAFF. For the CDR3, the DNA is TGTGCCATCAGTGAACAGGGGAGGACTGAAGCTTTCTTT.

V and J are TRBV20-1 and TRBJ2-7, with 7 bases fitting TRBD1. The CDR3 is 13 residues long. The trim removed 5 bases at V and 7 bases at J, leaving 11 bases unmatched. In germline, CDR1 is DFQATT, CDR2 SNEGSKA (reference sequence). The CDR3 region is CSARGDRVDEQYF. The CDR3 DNA follows: TGCAGTGCTCGAGGAGACAGGGTTGATGAGCAGTACTTC.

This clonotype was recorded once. V usage is TRBV3-1 and J usage is TRBJ1-1; the D gene is possibly TRBD1 (6 bases). CDR1 and CDR2 from the germline V gene are LGHDT and YNNKEL (reference sequence). V dropped 4 bases and J dropped 10 bases, with 13 bases sitting between them. The CDR3 loop spans 12 amino acids. CDR3: CASSPSGGRAFF. CDR3 nucleotides: TGTGCCAGCAGCCCGTCGGGGGGGCGAGCTTTCTTT.

This clonotype was seen repeatedly, ten times or more. The chain uses TRBV12-3 or TRBV12-4 and TRBJ2-2, with TRBD2 as a possible D gene (6 bases). With 4 bases removed from V and 5 bases from J, the gap between germline ends came to 17 bases. This CDR3 comprises 16 residues. The CDR3 protein is CASSSYLTSSTGELFF. CDR3 nucleotides: TGTGCCAGCAGTTCTTACCTGACTAGTTCTACCGGGGAGCTGTTTTTT.

The V and J genes are TRBV3-1 and TRBJ2-1, with unresolved D. Trimming cost V 1 base and J 5 bases, with 12 bases left between them. The germline gives CDR1 LGHDT, CDR2 YNNKEL (reference sequence). CDR3 length: 15 residues. In nucleotides, the CDR3 is TGTGCCAGCAGCCAAGCCGCTGGGCCTAACAATGAGCAGTTCTTC. Amino acids: CASSQAAGPNNEQFF.

V is TRBV20-1 and J is TRBJ2-3, with D tentatively TRBD2 (5 bases). CDR1 is DFQATT and CDR2 is SNEGSKA in the germline V gene (reference sequence). V gave up 7 bases and J gave up 10 bases, with 15 bases separating them. The CDR3 sequence is 11 residues long. The CDR3 bases are TGCAGTGGGAAGCGGATGTCGGCGCAGTATTTT. This gives the protein CSGKRMSAQYF.

The chain employs TRBV6-7 and TRBJ2-7; D unclear. TRBV6-7 is an open reading frame whose function is uncertain. Trimming pared 1 base from V and 2 bases from J, leaving 15 bases between. The CDR3 length is 16 residues. The CDR3 spells CASSYCPWGNTYEQYF. CDR3 sequence (DNA): TGTGCCAGCAGTTACTGCCCGTGGGGAAATACCTACGAGCAGTACTTC.